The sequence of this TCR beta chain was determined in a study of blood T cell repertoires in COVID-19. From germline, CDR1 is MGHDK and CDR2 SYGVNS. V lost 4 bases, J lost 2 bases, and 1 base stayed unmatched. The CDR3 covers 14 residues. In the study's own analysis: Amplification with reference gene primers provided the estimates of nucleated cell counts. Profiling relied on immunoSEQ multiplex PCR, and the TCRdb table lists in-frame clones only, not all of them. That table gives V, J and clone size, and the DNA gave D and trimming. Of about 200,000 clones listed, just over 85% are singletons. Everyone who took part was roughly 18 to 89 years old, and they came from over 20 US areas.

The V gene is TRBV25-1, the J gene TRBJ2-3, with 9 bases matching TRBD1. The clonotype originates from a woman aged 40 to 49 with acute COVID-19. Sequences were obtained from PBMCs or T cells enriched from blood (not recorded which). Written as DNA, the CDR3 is TGTGCCAGCAGTGGGGACAGGGACACAGATACGCAGTATTTT. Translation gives CASSGDRDTDTQYF.